This T cell receptor (beta chain) was recorded in a study of a mutant IDH1 vaccine in newly diagnosed glioma. Study-level information: Patients arrived already treated with radiotherapy, temozolomide, or both, most having had both.

Time point meaning: week 5, during vaccination. In the vaccine, a single dose held 300 ug of the mutant IDH1 20-mer peptide, along with topical imiquimod. Each donor presented with a new WHO grade 3 or 4 astrocytoma that tested IDH1-mutant and showed ATRX loss. Sequencing used immunoSEQ multiplex PCR; TCRdb keeps in-frame clones, though not all of them. The repertoire holds around 40,000 clones, with approximately 85% as singletons. In the case of this clone: Its antigen is not identified.

Germline V gene lookup returns CDR1 MNHNY and CDR2 SVGAGI (reference sequence). V lost 6 bases and J lost 11, with 11 bases in between. This CDR3 is 12 amino acids long. Overall study findings and caveats: Pseudoprogression apparently lacked any relation to changes in top peripheral T cell clonotypes.

The material sequenced was PBMCs, taken from a glioma patient whose treatment included an IDH1 peptide vaccine. This clonotype was obtained from a man aged 40-55 years with glioma. The chain is built from TRBV6-6 and TRBJ1-6; D gene ambiguous. This CDR3 is CASRPDRPPLHF. In DNA form, the CDR3 reads TGTGCCAGCAGGCCCGATAGGCCACCCCTCCACTTT.